This is a list of T cell receptor beta chains from one sample in a study of blood T cells in healthy people across ages. TCRdb re-analysed the 5' RACE reads in MiXCR, keeping a single row per CDR3 protein. The sample contains about 560,000 distinct CDR3 sequences, about 27% of which appear only once. These data also formed part of another study, on T cells of mothers and their children.

Specimen: blood. These receptors all stem from a boy under 10 years old in good health. Both conserved end residues are part of each CDR3. Each record gives: V gene, J gene, D gene, clone size, CDR3 protein, CDR3 DNA. The D gene is left open where the match is weak. The size of a clone is reported for some rows only, either as once, few or many, or as a class for expanded clones.

>TRBV2|TRBJ2-3|TRBD1|NA
CASRLGQGADTQYF
TGTGCCAGCAGACTCGGACAGGGGGCAGATACGCAGTATTTT
>TRBV20-1|TRBJ1-3|TRBD1|NA
CSAREGQGRNTIYF
TGCAGTGCTAGAGAGGGACAGGGTCGCAACACCATATATTTT
>TRBV6-6|TRBJ2-1|NA|many
CASSYSVIYNEQFF
TGTGCCAGCAGTTACTCGGTTATATACAATGAGCAGTTCTTC
>TRBV6-2/TRBV6-3|TRBJ2-2|TRBD1|NA
CASSTGQDLNTGELFF
TGTGCCAGCAGTACTGGACAGGACCTTAACACCGGGGAGCTGTTTTTT
>TRBV12-3/TRBV12-4|TRBJ1-5|NA|NA
CASSLNIQPQHF
TGTGCCAGCAGTTTGAACATCCAGCCCCAGCATTTT
>TRBV25-1|TRBJ1-3|NA|NA
CASSVHYGNTIYF
TGTGCCAGCAGTGTACATTATGGCAACACCATATATTTT
>TRBV3-1|TRBJ2-2|NA|many
CASSFNSGTGELFF
TGTGCCAGCAGTTTCAATAGTGGCACCGGGGAGCTGTTTTTT
>TRBV7-3|TRBJ2-5|NA|NA
CASSIIARETQYF
TGTGCCAGCAGCATCATTGCCCGAGAGACCCAGTACTTC
>TRBV6-5|TRBJ2-1|TRBD2|few
CASSYGAGGFGEQFF
TGTGCCAGCAGTTACGGGGCGGGAGGTTTTGGTGAGCAGTTCTTC
>TRBV5-1|TRBJ1-2|TRBD1|few
CASSADRGQSYGYTF
TGCGCCAGCAGCGCAGACAGGGGGCAGAGCTATGGCTACACCTTC
>TRBV10-3|TRBJ2-2|NA|many
CATRTNTGELFF
TGTGCCACCCGCACCAACACCGGGGAGCTGTTTTTT
>TRBV28|TRBJ1-5|NA|few
CASSPQLGDRPQHF
TGTGCCAGCAGTCCCCAGCTTGGGGATCGGCCCCAGCATTTT
>TRBV6-6|TRBJ2-1|TRBD1|few
CASSPQGVSHNEQFF
TGTGCCAGCAGTCCTCAGGGGGTCTCCCACAATGAGCAGTTCTTC
>TRBV19|TRBJ2-2|TRBD2|NA
CASSKGLAGPTGELFF
TGTGCCAGTAGTAAGGGACTAGCGGGGCCCACCGGGGAGCTGTTTTTT
>TRBV10-3|TRBJ1-5|NA|NA
CAIRGQIDQPQHF
TGTGCCATCAGAGGACAGATCGATCAGCCCCAGCATTTT
>TRBV12-3/TRBV12-4|TRBJ2-5|NA|NA
CASSPIVAAETQYF
TGTGCCAGCAGTCCTATCGTAGCCGCAGAGACCCAGTACTTC
>TRBV6-2/TRBV6-3|TRBJ1-4|NA|NA
CASSLWIYPAPNEKLFF
TGTGCCAGCAGTCTCTGGATCTATCCGGCACCCAATGAAAAACTGTTTTTT
>TRBV19|TRBJ1-4|NA|few
CASRFTAATNEKLFF
TGTGCCAGTAGGTTCACGGCGGCAACTAATGAAAAACTGTTTTTT
>TRBV7-8|TRBJ1-1|NA|NA
CASSLRWGPEAFF
TGTGCCAGCAGCTTAAGGTGGGGGCCTGAAGCTTTCTTT
>TRBV7-6|TRBJ2-7|NA|few
CASSFIGRTYEQYF
TGTGCCAGCAGCTTCATTGGCAGGACCTACGAGCAGTACTTC
>TRBV5-1|TRBJ2-3|NA|few
CASSLQTDTQYF
TGCGCCAGCAGCTTACAGACAGATACGCAGTATTTT
>TRBV12-3/TRBV12-4|TRBJ2-3|NA|NA
CASSLATADTQYF
TGTGCCAGCAGTTTAGCGACAGCAGATACGCAGTATTTT
>TRBV5-1|TRBJ1-4|NA|NA
CASRLDSRQATNEKLFF
TGCGCCAGCAGATTGGATTCCCGACAGGCAACTAATGAAAAACTGTTTTTT
>TRBV20-1|TRBJ2-3|TRBD2|NA
CSARSREGPPLPDTQYF
TGCAGTGCTAGAAGTCGGGAGGGGCCCCCTCTCCCGGATACGCAGTATTTT
>TRBV7-3|TRBJ2-1|TRBD1|NA
CASSSTGQPYNEQFF
TGTGCCAGCAGCTCCACGGGACAGCCTTACAATGAGCAGTTCTTC
>TRBV27|TRBJ1-5|NA|few
CASSSPTSNQPQHF
TGTGCCAGCAGTTCCCCGACAAGCAATCAGCCCCAGCATTTT
>TRBV18|TRBJ2-4|TRBD2|NA
CASSPRLAGGLAKNIQYF
TGTGCCAGCTCACCACGACTAGCGGGAGGATTAGCCAAAAACATTCAGTACTTC
>TRBV20-1|TRBJ1-1|NA|few
CSASWRGMNTEAFF
TGCAGTGCTAGTTGGAGGGGCATGAACACTGAAGCTTTCTTT
>TRBV4-1|TRBJ2-5|NA|few
CASSQGTSAMGETQYF
TGCGCCAGCAGCCAAGGTACGTCGGCGATGGGAGAGACCCAGTACTTC
>TRBV18|TRBJ2-5|NA|NA
CASSPRYAEETQYF
TGTGCCAGCTCACCACGCTATGCAGAAGAGACCCAGTACTTC
>TRBV7-2|TRBJ2-2|TRBD1|NA
CASRRTGGAAGELFF
TGTGCCAGCAGACGGACAGGGGGCGCTGCCGGGGAGCTGTTTTTT
>TRBV5-1|TRBJ1-2|NA|once
CASSLVREGMGNYGYTF
TGCGCCAGCAGCTTGGTGAGAGAGGGAATGGGTAACTATGGCTACACCTTC
>TRBV3-1|TRBJ2-7|NA|NA
CASSQDPDSYEQYF
TGTGCCAGCAGCCAAGATCCGGATTCCTACGAGCAGTACTTC
>TRBV12-5|TRBJ2-3|NA|NA
CASGLVNGGPKSATQYF
TGTGCTAGTGGTTTGGTAAACGGGGGGCCTAAGAGTGCTACGCAGTATTTT
>TRBV7-2|TRBJ2-3|TRBD2|few
CASSDGLARDVDAQYF
TGTGCCAGCAGCGACGGACTAGCGCGGGACGTTGATGCGCAGTATTTT
>TRBV25-1|TRBJ2-5|NA|NA
CASSEYRVQETQYF
TGTGCCAGCAGTGAATACAGGGTACAAGAGACCCAGTACTTC
>TRBV5-5|TRBJ2-1|NA|few
CASSFARPPRNEQFF
TGTGCCAGCAGCTTCGCGCGGCCCCCTCGCAATGAGCAGTTCTTC
>TRBV4-1|TRBJ1-2|TRBD1|few
CASSPLKRAGGNGYTF
TGCGCCAGCAGCCCCCTGAAGCGAGCAGGGGGAAATGGCTACACCTTC
>TRBV11-2|TRBJ2-4|NA|once
CASSPQPGQAKNIQYF
TGTGCCAGCAGCCCACAGCCAGGGCAGGCCAAAAACATTCAGTACTTC
>TRBV12-3/TRBV12-4|TRBJ1-6|TRBD1|NA
CASSGQGADSPLHF
TGTGCCAGTAGCGGACAGGGGGCAGATTCACCCCTCCACTTT
>TRBV4-2|TRBJ1-5|NA|few
CASSASKTPNQPQHF
TGTGCCAGCAGCGCCTCCAAGACACCGAATCAGCCCCAGCATTTT